This T cell receptor (beta chain) originates from a study of CD8 T cells in ankylosing spondylitis. This clonotype was counted between two and nine times. Its target is not known. This CDR3 fails to terminate in the conserved phenylalanine or tryptophan, so it likely reflects a read error. It is unclear where the CDR3 begins or ends on the DNA, so no DNA is shown, and the CDR3 is as TCRdb lists it. Libraries for TCR beta were made by quantitative 5'-RACE with molecular barcodes. Using its own MiXCR run on the 5' RACE reads, TCRdb lists one record per CDR3 protein. The sample contains about 250,000 distinct CDR3 sequences, roughly a third of which appear only once. Study conclusions and caveats: Characteristic, it appeared, of ankylosing spondylitis blood was a TCR beta motif of several highly homologous variants. Disease-associated clones were reportedly significantly overrepresented in matched ankylosing spondylitis synovial fluid. There were earlier reports of some motif variants in reactive arthritis synovial fluid and blood.

Sample: blood, either unsorted or a sorted T cell fraction (not recorded which). This receptor was obtained from a male donor with ankylosing spondylitis or in good health (not recorded which).

The CDR3 loop is CASSLAGDVLM. The chain is built from TRBV11-2 and TRBJ2-1; the D call TRBD1 from the table was never checked on the DNA. The CDR3 is 11 residues long, ends included. Germline V lookup: CDR1 SGHAT, CDR2 FQNNGV.